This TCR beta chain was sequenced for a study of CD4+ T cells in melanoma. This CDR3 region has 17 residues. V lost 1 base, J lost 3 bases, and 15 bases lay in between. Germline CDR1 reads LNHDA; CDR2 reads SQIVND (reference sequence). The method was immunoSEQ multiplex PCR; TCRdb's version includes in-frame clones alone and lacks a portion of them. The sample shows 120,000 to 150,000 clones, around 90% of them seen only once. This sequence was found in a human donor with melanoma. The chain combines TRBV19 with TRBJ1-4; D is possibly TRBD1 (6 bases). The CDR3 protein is CASSIGQGLLSNEKLFF. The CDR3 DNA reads TGTGCCAGTAGTATAGGTCAGGGGTTGCTTTCTAATGAAAAACTGTTTTTT.